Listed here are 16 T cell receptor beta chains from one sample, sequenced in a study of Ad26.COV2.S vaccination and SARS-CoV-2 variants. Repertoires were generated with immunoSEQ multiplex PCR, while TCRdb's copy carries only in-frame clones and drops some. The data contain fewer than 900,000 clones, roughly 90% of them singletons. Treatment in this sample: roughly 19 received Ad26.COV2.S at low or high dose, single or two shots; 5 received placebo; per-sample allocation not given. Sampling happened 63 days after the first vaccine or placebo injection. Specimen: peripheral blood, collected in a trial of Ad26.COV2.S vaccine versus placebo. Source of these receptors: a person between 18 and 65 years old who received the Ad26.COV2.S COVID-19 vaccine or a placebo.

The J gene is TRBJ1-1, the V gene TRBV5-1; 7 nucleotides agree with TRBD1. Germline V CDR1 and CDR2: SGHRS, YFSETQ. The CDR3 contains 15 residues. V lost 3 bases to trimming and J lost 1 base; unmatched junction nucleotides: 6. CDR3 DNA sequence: TGCGCCAGCAGCTCGCGAGGGACAGCGAACACTGAAGCTTTCTTT. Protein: CASSSRGTANTEAFF. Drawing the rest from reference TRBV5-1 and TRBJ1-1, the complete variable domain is KAGVTQTPRYLIKTRGQQVTLSCSPISGHRSVSWYQQTPGQGLQFLFEYFSETQRNKGNFPGRFSGRQFSNSRSEMNVSTLELGDSALYLCASSSRGTANTEAFFGQGTRLTVV.

The CDR3, as DNA: TGTGCCAGCAGTGAATTGGTAGTCAGCGCCGGGGAGCTGTTTTTT. Residues: CASSELVVSAGELFF. The V call is TRBV25-1, the J call TRBJ2-2, with D hard to call. Trimming left V 1 base short and J 6 bases short, with 12 bases between. CDR3 size: 15 residues. Germline CDR1 and CDR2: MGHDK and SYGVNS.

This chain's CDR3 is CASSYLGDTQYF. The CDR3 bases are TGTGCCAGCAGCTACCTAGGAGATACGCAGTATTTT. The rearrangement uses TRBV7-3 and TRBJ2-3; no definite D call. The CDR3 extends over 12 amino acids. CDR1 SGHTA and CDR2 FQGTGA come from the germline V gene. Trimming stripped 4 bases from V and 5 bases from J, with 7 bases between.

CDR3: CASSGAGGGTDTQYF. CDR3 sequence (DNA): TGTGCCAGCAGCGGGGCGGGGGGCGGCACAGATACGCAGTATTTT. This chain joins TRBV5-6 and TRBJ2-3, with 8 positions matching TRBD2. The CDR3 is made up of 15 amino acids. V gave up 4 bases and J gave up 1 base; unmatched junction bases: 5. Germline V gene sequence: CDR1 SGHDT, CDR2 YYEEEE.

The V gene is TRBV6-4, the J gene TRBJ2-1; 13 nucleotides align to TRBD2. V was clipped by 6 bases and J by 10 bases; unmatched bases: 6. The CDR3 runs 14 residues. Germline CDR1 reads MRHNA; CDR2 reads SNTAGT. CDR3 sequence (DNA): TGTGCCAGCAGAGGGACTAGCGGGATGGGCGAGCAGTTCTTC. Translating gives CASRGTSGMGEQFF.

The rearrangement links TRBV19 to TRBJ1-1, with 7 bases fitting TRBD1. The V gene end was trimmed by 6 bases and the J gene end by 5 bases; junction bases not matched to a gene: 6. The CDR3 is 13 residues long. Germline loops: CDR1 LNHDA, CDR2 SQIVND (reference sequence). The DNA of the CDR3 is TGTGCCAGTAGCAAAGACAGGGTTACTGAAGCTTTCTTT. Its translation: CASSKDRVTEAFF.

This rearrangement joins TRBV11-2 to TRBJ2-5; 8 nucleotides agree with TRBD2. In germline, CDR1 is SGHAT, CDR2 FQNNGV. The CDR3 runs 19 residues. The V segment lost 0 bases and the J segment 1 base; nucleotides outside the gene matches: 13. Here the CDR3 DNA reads TGTGCCAGCAGCTTAGATGGAGCCGGGCTAGCGGGTCTCCAAGAGACCCAGTACTTC. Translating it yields CASSLDGAGLAGLQETQYF. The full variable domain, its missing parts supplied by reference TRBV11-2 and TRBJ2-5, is EAGVAQSPRYKIIEKRQSVAFWCNPISGHATLYWYQQILGQGPKLLIQFQNNGVVDDSQLPKDRFSAERLKGVDSTLKIQPAKLEDSAVYLCASSLDGAGLAGLQETQYFGPGTRLLVL.

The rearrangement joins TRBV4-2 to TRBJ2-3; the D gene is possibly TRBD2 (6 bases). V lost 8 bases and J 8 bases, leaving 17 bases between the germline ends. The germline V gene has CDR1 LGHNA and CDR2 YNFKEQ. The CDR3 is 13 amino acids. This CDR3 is CASLGGTDGTQYF. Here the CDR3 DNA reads TGTGCCAGCCTTGGCGGGACCGACGGTACGCAGTATTTT.

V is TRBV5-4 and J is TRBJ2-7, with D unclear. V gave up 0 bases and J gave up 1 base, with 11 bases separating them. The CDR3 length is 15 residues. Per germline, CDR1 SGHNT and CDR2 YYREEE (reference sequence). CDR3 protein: CASSLGPGPSYEQYF. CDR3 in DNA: TGTGCCAGCAGCTTGGGACCAGGTCCTTCCTACGAGCAGTACTTC.

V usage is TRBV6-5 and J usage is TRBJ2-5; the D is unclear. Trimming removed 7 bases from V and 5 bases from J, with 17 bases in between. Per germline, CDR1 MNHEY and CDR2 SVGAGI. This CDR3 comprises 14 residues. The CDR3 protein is CASTQSWIIETQYF. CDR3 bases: TGTGCCAGCACCCAAAGTTGGATTATCGAGACCCAGTACTTC.

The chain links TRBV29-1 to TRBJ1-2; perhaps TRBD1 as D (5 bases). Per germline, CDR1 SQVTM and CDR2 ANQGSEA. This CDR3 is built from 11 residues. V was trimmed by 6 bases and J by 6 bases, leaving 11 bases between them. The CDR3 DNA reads TGCAGCGTGTCGGGGGGGGATGGCTACACCTTC. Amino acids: CSVSGGDGYTF.

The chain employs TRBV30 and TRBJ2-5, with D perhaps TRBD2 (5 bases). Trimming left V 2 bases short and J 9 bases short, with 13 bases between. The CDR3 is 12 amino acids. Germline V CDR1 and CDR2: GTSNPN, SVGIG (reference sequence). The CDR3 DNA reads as TGTGCCTGGAGTCGGGAAGGGCAGGCCCAGTACTTC. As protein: CAWSREGQAQYF. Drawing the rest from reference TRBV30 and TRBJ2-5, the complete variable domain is SQTIHQWPATLVQPVGSPLSLECTVEGTSNPNLYWYRQAAGRGLQLLFYSVGIGQISSEVPQNLSASRPQDRQFILSSKKLLLSDSGFYLCAWSREGQAQYFGPGTRLLVL.

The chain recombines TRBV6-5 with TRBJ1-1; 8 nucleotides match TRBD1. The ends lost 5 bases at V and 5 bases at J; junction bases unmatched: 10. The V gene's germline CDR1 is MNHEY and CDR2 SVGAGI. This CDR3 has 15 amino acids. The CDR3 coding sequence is TGTGCCAGCAGTAACCCCAGGGGGCCGATTACTGAAGCTTTCTTT. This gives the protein CASSNPRGPITEAFF.

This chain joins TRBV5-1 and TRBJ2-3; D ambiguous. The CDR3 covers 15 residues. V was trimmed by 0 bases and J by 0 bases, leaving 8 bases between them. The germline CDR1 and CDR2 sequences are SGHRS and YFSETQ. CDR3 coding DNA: TGCGCCAGCAGCTTGGCCGGCTATAGCACAGATACGCAGTATTTT. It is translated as CASSLAGYSTDTQYF.

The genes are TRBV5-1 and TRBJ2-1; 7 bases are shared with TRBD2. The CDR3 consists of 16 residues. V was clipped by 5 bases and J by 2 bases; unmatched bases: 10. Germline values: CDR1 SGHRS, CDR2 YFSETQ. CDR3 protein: CASRSSGTNPYNEQFF. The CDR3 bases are TGCGCCAGCAGATCCTCCGGGACTAACCCCTACAATGAGCAGTTCTTC.

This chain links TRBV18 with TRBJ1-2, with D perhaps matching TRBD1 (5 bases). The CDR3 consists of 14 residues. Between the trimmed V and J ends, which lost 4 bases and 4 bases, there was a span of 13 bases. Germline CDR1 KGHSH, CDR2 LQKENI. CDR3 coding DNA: TGTGCCAGCTCACAACGGGGGTCGAGCTATGGCTACACCTTC. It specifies CASSQRGSSYGYTF. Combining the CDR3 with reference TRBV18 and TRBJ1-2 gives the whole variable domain NAGVMQNPRHLVRRRGQEARLRCSPMKGHSHVYWYRQLPEEGLKFMVYLQKENIIDESGMPKERFSAEFPKEGPSILRIQQVVRGDSAAYFCASSQRGSSYGYTFGSGTRLTVV.